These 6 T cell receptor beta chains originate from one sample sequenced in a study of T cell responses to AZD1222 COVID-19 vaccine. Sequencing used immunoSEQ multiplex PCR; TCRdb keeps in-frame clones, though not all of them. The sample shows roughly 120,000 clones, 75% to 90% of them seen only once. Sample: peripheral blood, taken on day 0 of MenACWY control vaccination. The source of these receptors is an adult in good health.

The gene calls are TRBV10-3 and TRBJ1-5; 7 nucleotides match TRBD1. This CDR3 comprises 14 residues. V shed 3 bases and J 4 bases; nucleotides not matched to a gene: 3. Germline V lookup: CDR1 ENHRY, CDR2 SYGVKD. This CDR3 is CAISEGGSNQPQHF. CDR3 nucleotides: TGTGCCATCAGTGAAGGGGGCTCGAATCAGCCCCAGCATTTT.

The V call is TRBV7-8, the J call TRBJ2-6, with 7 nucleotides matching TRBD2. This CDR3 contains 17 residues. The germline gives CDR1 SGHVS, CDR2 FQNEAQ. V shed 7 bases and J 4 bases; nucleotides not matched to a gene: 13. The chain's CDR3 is CASTARTGLSGANVLTF. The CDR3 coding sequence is TGTGCCAGCACCGCTAGGACGGGACTAAGCGGGGCCAACGTCCTGACTTTC.

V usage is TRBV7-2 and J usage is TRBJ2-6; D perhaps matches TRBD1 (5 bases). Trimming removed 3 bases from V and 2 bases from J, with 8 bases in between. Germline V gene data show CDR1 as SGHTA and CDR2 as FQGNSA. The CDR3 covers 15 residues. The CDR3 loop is CASSFKGAGANVLTF. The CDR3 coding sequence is TGTGCCAGCAGCTTTAAAGGGGCTGGGGCCAACGTCCTGACTTTC. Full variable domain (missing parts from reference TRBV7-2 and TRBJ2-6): GAGVSQSPSNKVTEKGKDVELRCDPISGHTALYWYRQSLGQGLEFLIYFQGNSAPDKSGLPSDRFSAERTGGSVSTLTIQRTQQEDSAVYLCASSFKGAGANVLTFGAGSRLTVL.

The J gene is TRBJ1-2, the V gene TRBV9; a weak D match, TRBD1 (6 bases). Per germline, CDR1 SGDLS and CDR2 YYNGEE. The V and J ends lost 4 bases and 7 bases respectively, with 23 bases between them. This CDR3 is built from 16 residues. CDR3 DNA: TGTGCCAGCAGCCCTGTAGGACAGCCCGGGGTAGTTGGCTACACCTTC. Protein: CASSPVGQPGVVGYTF.

The CDR3 loop is CAISDTRDRANEKLFF. For the CDR3, the DNA is TGTGCCATCAGTGACACAAGGGACAGGGCGAATGAAAAACTGTTTTTT. The V and J genes are TRBV10-3 and TRBJ1-4; 9 nucleotides match TRBD1. The CDR3 runs 16 residues. The V segment lost 3 bases and the J segment 5 bases; nucleotides outside the gene matches: 7. Germline loops: CDR1 ENHRY, CDR2 SYGVKD.

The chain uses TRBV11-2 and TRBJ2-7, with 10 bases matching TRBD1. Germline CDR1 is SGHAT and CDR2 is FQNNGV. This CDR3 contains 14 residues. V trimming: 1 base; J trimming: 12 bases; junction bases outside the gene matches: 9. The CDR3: CASSLGTGQGSAYF. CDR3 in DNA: TGTGCCAGCAGCTTAGGGACGGGACAGGGGTCTGCGTACTTC.